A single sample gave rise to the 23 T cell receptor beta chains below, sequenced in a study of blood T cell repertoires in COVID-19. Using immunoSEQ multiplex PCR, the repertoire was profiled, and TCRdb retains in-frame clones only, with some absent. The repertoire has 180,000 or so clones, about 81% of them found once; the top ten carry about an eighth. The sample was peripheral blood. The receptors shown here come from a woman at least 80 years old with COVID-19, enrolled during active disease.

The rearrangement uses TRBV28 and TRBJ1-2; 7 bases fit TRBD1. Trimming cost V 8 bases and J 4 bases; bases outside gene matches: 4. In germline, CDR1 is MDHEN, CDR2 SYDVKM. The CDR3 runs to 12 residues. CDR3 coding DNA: TGTGCCAGCCAGGGGACAGCCTATGGCTACACCTTC. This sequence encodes CASQGTAYGYTF.

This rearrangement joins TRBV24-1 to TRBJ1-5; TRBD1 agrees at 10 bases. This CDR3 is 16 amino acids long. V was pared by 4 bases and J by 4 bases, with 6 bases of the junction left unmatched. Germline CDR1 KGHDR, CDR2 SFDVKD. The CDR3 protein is CATSDSGTGENQPQHF. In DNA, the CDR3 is TGTGCCACCAGTGACTCCGGGACAGGGGAAAATCAGCCCCAGCATTTT.

The CDR3 sequence is CASRGGSTYEQYF. The DNA for the CDR3 is TGCGCCAGCAGGGGAGGGAGCACCTACGAGCAGTACTTC. The chain carries TRBV5-1 and TRBJ2-7; 7 positions agree with TRBD2. Germline CDR1 SGHRS, CDR2 YFSETQ. The junction had 4 bases not matched to a gene; V was cut back by 5 bases and J by 2 bases. CDR3 length equals 13 residues.

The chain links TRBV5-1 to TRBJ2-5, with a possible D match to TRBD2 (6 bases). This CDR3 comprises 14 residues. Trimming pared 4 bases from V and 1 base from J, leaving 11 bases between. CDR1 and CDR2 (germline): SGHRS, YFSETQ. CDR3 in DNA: TGCGCCAGCAGCGGCGGGACGGCCCAAGAGACCCAGTACTTC. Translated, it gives CASSGGTAQETQYF.

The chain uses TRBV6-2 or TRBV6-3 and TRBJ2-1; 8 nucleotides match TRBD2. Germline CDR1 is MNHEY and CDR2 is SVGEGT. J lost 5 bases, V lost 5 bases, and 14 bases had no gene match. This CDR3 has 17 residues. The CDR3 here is CASSNDRLREGDNEQFF. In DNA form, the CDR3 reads TGTGCCAGCAGTAACGACCGGTTACGGGAGGGGGACAATGAGCAGTTCTTC.

In nucleotides, the CDR3 is TGCGCCAGCAGTAGCGTCCGGGACAATGAGCAGTTCTTC. Its protein product is CASSSVRDNEQFF. This chain links TRBV5-1 with TRBJ2-1; possibly TRBD2 for D (5 bases). V was shortened by 5 bases and J by 5 bases, with 11 bases between the two germline ends. CDR1 SGHRS and CDR2 YFSETQ come from the germline V gene. CDR3 length equals 13 residues. The whole variable domain, filled in from reference TRBV5-1 and TRBJ2-1, reads KAGVTQTPRYLIKTRGQQVTLSCSPISGHRSVSWYQQTPGQGLQFLFEYFSETQRNKGNFPGRFSGRQFSNSRSEMNVSTLELGDSALYLCASSSVRDNEQFFGPGTRLTVL.

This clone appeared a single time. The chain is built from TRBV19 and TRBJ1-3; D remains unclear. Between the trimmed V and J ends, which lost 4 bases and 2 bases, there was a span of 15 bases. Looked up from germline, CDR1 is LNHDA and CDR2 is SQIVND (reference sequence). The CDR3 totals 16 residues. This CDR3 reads CASSTTGSGAGNTIYF. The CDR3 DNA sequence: TGTGCCAGTAGTACTACCGGATCAGGTGCTGGAAACACCATATATTTT.

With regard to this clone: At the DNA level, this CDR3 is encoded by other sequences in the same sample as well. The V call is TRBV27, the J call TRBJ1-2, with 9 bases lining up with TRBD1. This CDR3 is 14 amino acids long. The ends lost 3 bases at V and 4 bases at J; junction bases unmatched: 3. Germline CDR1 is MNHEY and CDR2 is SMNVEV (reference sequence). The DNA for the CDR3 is TGTGCCAGCAGTTTGAGACAGGGGGGCTATGGCTACACCTTC. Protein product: CASSLRQGGYGYTF.

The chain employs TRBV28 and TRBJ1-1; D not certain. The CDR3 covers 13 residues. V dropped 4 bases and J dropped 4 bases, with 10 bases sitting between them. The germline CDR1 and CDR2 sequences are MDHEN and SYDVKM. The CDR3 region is CASSYGMGTEAFF. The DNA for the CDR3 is TGTGCCAGCAGTTACGGGATGGGCACTGAAGCTTTCTTT.

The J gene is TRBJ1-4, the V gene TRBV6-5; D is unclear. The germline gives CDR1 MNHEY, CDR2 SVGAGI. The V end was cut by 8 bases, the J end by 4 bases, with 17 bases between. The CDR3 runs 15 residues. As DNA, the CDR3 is TGTGCCAGCGCCCTTGGTAGGAGCGGTAATGAAAAACTGTTTTTT. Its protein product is CASALGRSGNEKLFF.

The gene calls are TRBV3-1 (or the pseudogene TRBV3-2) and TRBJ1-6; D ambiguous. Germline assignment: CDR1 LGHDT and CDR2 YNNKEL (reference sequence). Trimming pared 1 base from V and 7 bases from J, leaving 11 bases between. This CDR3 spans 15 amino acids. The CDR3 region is CASSQGFRGNSPLHF. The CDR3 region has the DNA TGTGCCAGCAGCCAAGGATTTAGAGGGAATTCACCCCTCCACTTT.

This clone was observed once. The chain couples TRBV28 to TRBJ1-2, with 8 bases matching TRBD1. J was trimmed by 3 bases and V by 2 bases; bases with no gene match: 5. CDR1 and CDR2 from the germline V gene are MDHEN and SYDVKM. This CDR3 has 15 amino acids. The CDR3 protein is CASSLGQGRYYGYTF. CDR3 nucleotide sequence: TGTGCCAGCAGTTTAGGACAGGGCAGATACTATGGCTACACCTTC.

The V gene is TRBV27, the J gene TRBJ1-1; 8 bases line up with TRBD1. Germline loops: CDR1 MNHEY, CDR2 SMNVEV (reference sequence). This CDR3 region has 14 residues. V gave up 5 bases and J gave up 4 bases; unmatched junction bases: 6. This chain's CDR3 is CASSVNRGGTEAFF. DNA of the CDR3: TGTGCCAGCAGTGTCAACAGGGGGGGCACTGAAGCTTTCTTT.

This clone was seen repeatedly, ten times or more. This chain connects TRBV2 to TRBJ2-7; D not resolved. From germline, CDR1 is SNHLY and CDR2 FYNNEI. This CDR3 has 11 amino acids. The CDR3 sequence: CAAGRTYEQYF. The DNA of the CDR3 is TGTGCTGCAGGCAGGACCTACGAGCAGTACTTC.

CDR3 in DNA: TGTGCCAGCAGCCCGACAGGGGTCGGGGAGACCCAGTACTTC. This translates into CASSPTGVGETQYF. This rearrangement joins TRBV5-4 to TRBJ2-5, with TRBD1 identical over 8 bases. Germline V gene lookup returns CDR1 SGHNT and CDR2 YYREEE (reference sequence). V was pared by 4 bases and J by 5 bases, with 7 bases of the junction left unmatched. This CDR3 is built from 14 residues.

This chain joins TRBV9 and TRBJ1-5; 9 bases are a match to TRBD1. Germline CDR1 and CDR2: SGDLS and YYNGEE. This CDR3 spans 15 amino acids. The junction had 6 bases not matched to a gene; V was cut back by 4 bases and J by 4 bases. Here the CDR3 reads CASSPGQGGNQPQHF. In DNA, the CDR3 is TGTGCCAGCAGCCCGGGACAGGGTGGGAATCAGCCCCAGCATTTT.

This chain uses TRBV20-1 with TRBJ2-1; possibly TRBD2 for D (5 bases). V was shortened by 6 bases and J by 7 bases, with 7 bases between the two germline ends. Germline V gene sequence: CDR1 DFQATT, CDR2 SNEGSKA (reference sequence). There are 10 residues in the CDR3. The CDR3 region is CSARRNEQFF. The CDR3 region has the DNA TGCAGTGCGAGGAGGAATGAGCAGTTCTTC.

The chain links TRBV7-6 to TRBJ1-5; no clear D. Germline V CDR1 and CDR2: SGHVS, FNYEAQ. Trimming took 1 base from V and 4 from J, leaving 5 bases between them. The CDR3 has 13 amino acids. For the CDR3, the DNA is TGTGCCAGCAGCTTAGGCCAGAATCAGCCCCAGCATTTT. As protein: CASSLGQNQPQHF.

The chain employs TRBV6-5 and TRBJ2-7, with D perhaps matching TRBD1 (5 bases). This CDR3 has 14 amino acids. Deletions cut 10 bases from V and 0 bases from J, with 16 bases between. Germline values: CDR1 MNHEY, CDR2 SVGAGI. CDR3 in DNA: TGTGCCACTTCCCCCATGACAGTCTCCTACGAGCAGTACTTC. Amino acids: CATSPMTVSYEQYF.

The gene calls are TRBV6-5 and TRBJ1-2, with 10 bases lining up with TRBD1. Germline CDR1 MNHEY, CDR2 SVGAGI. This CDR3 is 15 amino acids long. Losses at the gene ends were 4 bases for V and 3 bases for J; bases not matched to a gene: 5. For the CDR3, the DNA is TGTGCCAGCAGTTTGGGACAGGGGTTTCACTATGGCTACACCTTC. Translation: CASSLGQGFHYGYTF.

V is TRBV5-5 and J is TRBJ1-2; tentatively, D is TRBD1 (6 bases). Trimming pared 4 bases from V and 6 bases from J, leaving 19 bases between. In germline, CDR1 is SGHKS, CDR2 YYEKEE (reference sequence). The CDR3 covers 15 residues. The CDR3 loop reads CASSHPGRGGDGYTF. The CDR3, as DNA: TGTGCCAGCAGCCACCCCGGTAGGGGGGGAGATGGCTACACCTTC.

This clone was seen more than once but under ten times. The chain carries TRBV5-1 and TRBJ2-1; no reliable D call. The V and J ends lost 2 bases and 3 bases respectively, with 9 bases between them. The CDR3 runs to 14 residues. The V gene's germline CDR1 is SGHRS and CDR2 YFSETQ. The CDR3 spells CASSFASSYNEQFF. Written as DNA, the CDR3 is TGCGCCAGCAGCTTCGCTAGTAGCTACAATGAGCAGTTCTTC.

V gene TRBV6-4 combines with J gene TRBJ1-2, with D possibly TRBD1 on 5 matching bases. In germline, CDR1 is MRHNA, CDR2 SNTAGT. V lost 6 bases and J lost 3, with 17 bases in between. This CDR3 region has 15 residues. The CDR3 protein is CASSQGHPNHYGYTF. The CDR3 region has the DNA TGTGCCAGCAGCCAAGGACACCCAAACCACTATGGCTACACCTTC.